Only one count was recorded for the clone carrying this T cell receptor (beta chain). These data are taken from a study of brain T cells in children with intractable seizures. Trimming pared 4 bases from V and 4 bases from J, leaving 19 bases between. The germline V gene encodes CDR1 LGHDT and CDR2 YNNKEL (reference sequence). CDR3 length equals 16 residues. Assay used: immunoSEQ multiplex PCR; TCRdb lists only in-frame clones, some missing. The data show tens of thousands of clones, approximately 92% seen once. This clonotype originated in a girl aged 2-10 years with tuberous sclerosis and intractable seizures. The sample here was peripheral blood, taken at surgery. V gene TRBV3-1 (or the pseudogene TRBV3-2) combines with J gene TRBJ1-2; possibly TRBD1 for D (5 bases). The CDR3 DNA reads TGTGCCAGCAGCCCCCATGGGAGACAGCAGACCTATGGCTACACCTTC. Translation: CASSPHGRQQTYGYTF.